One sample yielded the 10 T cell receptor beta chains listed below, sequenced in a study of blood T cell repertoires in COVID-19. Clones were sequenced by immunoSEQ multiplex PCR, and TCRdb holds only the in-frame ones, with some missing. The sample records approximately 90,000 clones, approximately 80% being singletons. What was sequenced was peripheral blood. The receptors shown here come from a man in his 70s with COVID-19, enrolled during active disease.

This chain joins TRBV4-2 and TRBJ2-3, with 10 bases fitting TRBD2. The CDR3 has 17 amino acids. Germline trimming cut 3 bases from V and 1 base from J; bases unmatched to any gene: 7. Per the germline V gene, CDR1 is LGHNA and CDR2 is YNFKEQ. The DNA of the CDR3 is TGTGCCAGCAGCCATACTGCCGGGACTAGCGGCACAGATACGCAGTATTTT. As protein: CASSHTAGTSGTDTQYF.

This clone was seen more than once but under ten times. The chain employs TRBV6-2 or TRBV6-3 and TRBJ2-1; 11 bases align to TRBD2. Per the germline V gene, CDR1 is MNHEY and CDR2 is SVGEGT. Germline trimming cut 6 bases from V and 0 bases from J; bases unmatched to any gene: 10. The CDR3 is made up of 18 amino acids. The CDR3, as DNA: TGTGCCAGCAGCCACCTGGCTAGCGGGAGGAGCTCCTACAATGAGCAGTTCTTC. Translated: CASSHLASGRSSYNEQFF.

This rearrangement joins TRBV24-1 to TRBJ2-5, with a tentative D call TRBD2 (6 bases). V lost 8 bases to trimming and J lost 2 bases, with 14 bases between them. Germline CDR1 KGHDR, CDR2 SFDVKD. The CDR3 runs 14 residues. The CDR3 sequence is CATTSGHGQETQYF. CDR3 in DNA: TGTGCCACCACCAGCGGGCATGGTCAAGAGACCCAGTACTTC.

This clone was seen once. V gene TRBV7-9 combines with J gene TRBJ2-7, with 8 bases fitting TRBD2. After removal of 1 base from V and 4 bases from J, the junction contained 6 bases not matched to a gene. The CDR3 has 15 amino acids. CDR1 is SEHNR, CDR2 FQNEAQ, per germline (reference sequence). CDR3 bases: TGTGCCAGCAGCTTAGTACTAGCGGCACGTTACGAGCAGTACTTC. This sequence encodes CASSLVLAARYEQYF.

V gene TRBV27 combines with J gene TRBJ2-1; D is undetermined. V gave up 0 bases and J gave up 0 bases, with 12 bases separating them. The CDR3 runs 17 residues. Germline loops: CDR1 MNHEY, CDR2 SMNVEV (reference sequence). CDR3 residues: CASSLSRPRSSYNEQFF. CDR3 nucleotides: TGTGCCAGCAGTTTATCGCGGCCACGGAGCTCCTACAATGAGCAGTTCTTC.

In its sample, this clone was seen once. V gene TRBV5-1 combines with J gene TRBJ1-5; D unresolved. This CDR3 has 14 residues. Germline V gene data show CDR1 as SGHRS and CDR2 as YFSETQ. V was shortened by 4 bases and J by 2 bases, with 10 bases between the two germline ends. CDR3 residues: CASSPSRGNQPQHF. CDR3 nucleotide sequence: TGCGCCAGCAGCCCCTCCCGTGGCAATCAGCCCCAGCATTTT.

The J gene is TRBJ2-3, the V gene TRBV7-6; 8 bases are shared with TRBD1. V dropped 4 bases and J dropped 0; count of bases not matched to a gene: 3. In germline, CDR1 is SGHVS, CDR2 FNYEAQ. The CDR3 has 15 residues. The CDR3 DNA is TGTGCCAGCAGCTGGACAGGGTCTAGCACAGATACGCAGTATTTT. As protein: CASSWTGSSTDTQYF.

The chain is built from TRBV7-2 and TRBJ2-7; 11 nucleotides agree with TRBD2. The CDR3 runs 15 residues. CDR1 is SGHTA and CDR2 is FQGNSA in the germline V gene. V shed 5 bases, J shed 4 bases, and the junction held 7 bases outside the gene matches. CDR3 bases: TGTGCCAGCAGCCTAAATAGCGGGAGGGGTTACGAGCAGTACTTC. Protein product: CASSLNSGRGYEQYF.

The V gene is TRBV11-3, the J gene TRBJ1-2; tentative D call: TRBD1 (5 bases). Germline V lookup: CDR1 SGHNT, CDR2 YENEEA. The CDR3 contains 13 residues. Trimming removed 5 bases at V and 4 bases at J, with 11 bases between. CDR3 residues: CASSPGTSYGYTF. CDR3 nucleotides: TGTGCCAGCAGCCCCGGGACTTCCTATGGCTACACCTTC.

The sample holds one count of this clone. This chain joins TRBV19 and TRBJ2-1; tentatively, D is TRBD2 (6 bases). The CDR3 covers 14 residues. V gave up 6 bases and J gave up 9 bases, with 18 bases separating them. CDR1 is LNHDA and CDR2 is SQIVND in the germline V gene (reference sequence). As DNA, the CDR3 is TGTGCCAGTAGAAGAAGCGGGTCTCTGGCTGAGCAGTTCTTC. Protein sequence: CASRRSGSLAEQFF.